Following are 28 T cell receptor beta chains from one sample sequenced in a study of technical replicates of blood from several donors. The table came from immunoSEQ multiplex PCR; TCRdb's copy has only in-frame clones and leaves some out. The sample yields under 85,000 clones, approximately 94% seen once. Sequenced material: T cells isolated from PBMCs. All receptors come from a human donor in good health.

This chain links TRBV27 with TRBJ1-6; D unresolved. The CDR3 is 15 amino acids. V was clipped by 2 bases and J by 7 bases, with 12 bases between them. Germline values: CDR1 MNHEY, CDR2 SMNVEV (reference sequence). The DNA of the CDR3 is TGTGCCAGCAGTTTAGGTGTTCGGGTAAATTCACCCCTCCACTTT. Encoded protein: CASSLGVRVNSPLHF.

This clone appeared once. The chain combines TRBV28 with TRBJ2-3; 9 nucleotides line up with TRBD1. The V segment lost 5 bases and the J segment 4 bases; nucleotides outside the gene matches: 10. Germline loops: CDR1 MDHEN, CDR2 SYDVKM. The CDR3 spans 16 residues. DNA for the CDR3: TGTGCCAGCAGTCCCCTACAGGGGGCGCTATCAGATACGCAGTATTTT. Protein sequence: CASSPLQGALSDTQYF.

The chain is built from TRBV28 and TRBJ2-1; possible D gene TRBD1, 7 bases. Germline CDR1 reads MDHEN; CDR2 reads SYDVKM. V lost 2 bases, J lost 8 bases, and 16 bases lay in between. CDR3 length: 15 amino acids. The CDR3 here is CASSLTGQGDYEQFF. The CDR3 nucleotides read TGTGCCAGCAGTTTAACGGGGCAGGGGGACTATGAGCAGTTCTTC.

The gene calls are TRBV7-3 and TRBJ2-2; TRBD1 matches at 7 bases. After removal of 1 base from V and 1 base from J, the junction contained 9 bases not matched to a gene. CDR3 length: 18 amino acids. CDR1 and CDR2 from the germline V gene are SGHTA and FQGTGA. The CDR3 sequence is CASSLIAGRDRNTGELFF. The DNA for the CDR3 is TGTGCCAGCAGCTTAATCGCTGGCAGGGACAGGAACACCGGGGAGCTGTTTTTT.

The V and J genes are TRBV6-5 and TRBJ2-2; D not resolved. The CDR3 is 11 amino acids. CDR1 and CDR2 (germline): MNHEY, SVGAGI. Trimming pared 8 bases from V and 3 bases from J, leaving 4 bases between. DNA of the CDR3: TGTGCCAGCCGGGACACCGGGGAGCTGTTTTTT. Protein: CASRDTGELFF.

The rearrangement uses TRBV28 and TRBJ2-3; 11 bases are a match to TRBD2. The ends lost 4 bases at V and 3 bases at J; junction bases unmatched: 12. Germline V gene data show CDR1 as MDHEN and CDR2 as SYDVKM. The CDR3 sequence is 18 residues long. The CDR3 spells CASSSARSGLAVTDTQYF. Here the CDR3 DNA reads TGTGCCAGCAGTTCTGCCAGATCGGGACTAGCGGTAACAGATACGCAGTATTTT.

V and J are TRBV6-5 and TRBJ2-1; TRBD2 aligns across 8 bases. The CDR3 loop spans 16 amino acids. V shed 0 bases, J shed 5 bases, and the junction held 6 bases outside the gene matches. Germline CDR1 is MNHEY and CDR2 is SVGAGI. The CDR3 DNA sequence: TGTGCCAGCAGTTACTCGGTATTAGCGGGAAACAATGAGCAGTTCTTC. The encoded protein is CASSYSVLAGNNEQFF.

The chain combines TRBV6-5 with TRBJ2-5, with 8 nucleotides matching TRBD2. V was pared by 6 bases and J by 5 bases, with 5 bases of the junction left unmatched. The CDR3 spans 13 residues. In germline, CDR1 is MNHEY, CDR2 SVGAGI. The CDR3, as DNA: TGTGCCAGCAGGACCCCGGGGGGGGAGACCCAGTACTTC. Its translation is CASRTPGGETQYF.

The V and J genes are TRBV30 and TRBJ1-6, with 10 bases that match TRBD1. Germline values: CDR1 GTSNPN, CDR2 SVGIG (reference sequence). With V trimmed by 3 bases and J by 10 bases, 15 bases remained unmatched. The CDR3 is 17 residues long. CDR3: CAWRWIRTGGFLSPLHF. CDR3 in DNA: TGTGCCTGGAGGTGGATTAGGACAGGGGGGTTCTTATCACCCCTCCACTTT.

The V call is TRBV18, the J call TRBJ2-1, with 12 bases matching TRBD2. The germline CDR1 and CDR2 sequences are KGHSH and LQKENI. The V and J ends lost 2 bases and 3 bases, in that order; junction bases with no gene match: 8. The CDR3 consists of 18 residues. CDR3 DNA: TGTGCCAGCTCACCAGCGATTAGACTAGCGGGAGACTACAATGAGCAGTTCTTC. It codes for CASSPAIRLAGDYNEQFF.

CDR3 DNA sequence: TGTGCCAGCAGCTGGCCGGGACAGGGATACGAGACCCAGTACTTC. As protein: CASSWPGQGYETQYF. This sequence joins TRBV5-6 and TRBJ2-5; 9 positions match TRBD1. Germline-derived CDR1 and CDR2 are SGHDT and YYEEEE. V trimming: 3 bases; J trimming: 5 bases; junction bases outside the gene matches: 8. This CDR3 is built from 15 residues.

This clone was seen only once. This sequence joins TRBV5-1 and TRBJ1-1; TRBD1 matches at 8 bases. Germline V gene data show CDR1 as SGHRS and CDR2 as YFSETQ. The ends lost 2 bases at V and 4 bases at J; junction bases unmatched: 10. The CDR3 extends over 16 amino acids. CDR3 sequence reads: CASSFGLRQGATEAFF. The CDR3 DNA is TGCGCCAGCAGCTTCGGTCTCCGCCAGGGGGCCACTGAAGCTTTCTTT.

CDR3 sequence: CAWRKRNEQFF. CDR3 nucleotides: TGTGCCTGGAGGAAGAGAAATGAGCAGTTCTTC. The chain joins TRBV30 to TRBJ2-1; D unresolved. The V and J ends lost 3 bases and 7 bases respectively, with 7 bases between them. The CDR3 consists of 11 residues. Germline CDR1 GTSNPN, CDR2 SVGIG (reference sequence).

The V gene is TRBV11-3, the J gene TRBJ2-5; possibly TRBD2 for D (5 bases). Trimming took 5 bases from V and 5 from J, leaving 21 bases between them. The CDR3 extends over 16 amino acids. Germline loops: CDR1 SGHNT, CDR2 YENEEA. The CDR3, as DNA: TGTGCCAGCAGCGCATTCACGTCGCGAGGGTACGAGACCCAGTACTTC. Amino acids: CASSAFTSRGYETQYF.

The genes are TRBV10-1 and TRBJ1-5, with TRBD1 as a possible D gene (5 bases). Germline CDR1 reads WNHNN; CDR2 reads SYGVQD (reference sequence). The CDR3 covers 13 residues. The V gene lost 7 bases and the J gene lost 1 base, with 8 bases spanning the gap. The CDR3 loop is CASNKGSNQPQHF. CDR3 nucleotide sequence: TGCGCCAGCAATAAGGGGAGCAATCAGCCCCAGCATTTT.

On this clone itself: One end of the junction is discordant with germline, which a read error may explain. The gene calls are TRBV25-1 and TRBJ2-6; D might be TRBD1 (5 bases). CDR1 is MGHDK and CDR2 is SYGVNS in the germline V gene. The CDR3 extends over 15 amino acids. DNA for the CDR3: TGTGCCAGCAATGAACGGACATCTGGGGCCAACGTCCTGACTTTC. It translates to CASNERTSGANVLTF.

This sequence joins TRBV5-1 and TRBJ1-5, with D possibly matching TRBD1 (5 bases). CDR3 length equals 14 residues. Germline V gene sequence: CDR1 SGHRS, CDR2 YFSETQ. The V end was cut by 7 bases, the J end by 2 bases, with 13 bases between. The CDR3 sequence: CASSTEGGNQPQHF. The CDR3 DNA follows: TGCGCCAGCTCTACGGAAGGGGGCAATCAGCCCCAGCATTTT. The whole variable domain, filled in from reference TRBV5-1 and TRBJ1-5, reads KAGVTQTPRYLIKTRGQQVTLSCSPISGHRSVSWYQQTPGQGLQFLFEYFSETQRNKGNFPGRFSGRQFSNSRSEMNVSTLELGDSALYLCASSTEGGNQPQHFGDGTRLSIL.

Here the CDR3 DNA reads TGTGCCAGCAGTTTGGGGTTCGGCGGGGAGACCCAGTACTTC. Protein sequence: CASSLGFGGETQYF. The chain uses TRBV25-1 and TRBJ2-5, with D possibly TRBD2 on 5 matching bases. Germline CDR1 and CDR2: MGHDK and SYGVNS. The CDR3 is made up of 14 amino acids. V lost 5 bases and J 5 bases, leaving 15 bases between the germline ends.

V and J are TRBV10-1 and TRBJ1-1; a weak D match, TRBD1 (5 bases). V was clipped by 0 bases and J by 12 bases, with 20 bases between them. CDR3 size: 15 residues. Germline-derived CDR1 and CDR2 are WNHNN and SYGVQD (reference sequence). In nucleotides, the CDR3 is TGCGCCAGCAGTGAGTCGAGGGGCGGGAGACCTCTCCCTTTCTTT. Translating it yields CASSESRGGRPLPFF.

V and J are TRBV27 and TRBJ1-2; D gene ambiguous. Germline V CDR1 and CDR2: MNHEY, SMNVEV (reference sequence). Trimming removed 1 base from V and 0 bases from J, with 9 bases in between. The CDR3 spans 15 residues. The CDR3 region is CASSLYGRANYGYTF. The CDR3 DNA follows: TGTGCCAGCAGTTTATACGGGAGAGCTAACTATGGCTACACCTTC.

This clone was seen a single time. DNA for the CDR3: TGTGCCAGCAGCCCCCCGGGGTCTCTTCGCCTTTACGAGCAGTACTTC. Protein: CASSPPGSLRLYEQYF. This chain uses TRBV11-2 with TRBJ2-7; a weak D match, TRBD2 (5 bases). There are 16 residues in the CDR3. The germline CDR1 and CDR2 sequences are SGHAT and FQNNGV. V lost 5 bases and J lost 4, with 21 bases in between.

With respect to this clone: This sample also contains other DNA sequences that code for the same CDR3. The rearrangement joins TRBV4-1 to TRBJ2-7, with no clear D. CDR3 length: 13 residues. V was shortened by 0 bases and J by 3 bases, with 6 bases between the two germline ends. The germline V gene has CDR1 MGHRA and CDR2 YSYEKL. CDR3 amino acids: CASSQEGSYEQYF. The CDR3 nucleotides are TGCGCCAGCAGCCAAGAGGGCAGCTACGAGCAGTACTTC.

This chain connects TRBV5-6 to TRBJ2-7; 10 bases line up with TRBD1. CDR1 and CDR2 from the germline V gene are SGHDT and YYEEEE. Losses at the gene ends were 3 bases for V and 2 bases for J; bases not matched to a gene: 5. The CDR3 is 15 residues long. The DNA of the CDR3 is TGTGCCAGCAGCTCTAGGGACAGGGGTCCCTACGAGCAGTACTTC. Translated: CASSSRDRGPYEQYF.

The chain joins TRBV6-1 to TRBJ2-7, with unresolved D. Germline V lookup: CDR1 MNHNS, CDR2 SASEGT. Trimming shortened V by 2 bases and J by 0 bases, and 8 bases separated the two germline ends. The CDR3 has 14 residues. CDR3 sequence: CASSERYASYEQYF. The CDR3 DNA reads TGTGCCAGCAGTGAACGGTACGCCTCCTACGAGCAGTACTTC.

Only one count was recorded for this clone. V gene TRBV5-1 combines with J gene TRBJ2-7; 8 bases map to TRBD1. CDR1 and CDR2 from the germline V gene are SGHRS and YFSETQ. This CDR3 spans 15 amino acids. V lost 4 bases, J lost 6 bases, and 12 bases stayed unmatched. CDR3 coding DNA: TGCGCCAGCAGCCTAGCCCGGACAGGGCCCTCCGAGCAGTACTTC. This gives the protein CASSLARTGPSEQYF. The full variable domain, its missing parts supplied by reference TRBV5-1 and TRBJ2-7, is KAGVTQTPRYLIKTRGQQVTLSCSPISGHRSVSWYQQTPGQGLQFLFEYFSETQRNKGNFPGRFSGRQFSNSRSEMNVSTLELGDSALYLCASSLARTGPSEQYFGPGTRLTVT.

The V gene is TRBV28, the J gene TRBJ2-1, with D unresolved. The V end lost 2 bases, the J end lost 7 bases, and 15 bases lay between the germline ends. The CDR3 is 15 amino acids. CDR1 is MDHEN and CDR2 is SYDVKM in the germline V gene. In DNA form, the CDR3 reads TGTGCCAGCAGTTTAAGCCCCCAACTTATGAATGAGCAGTTCTTC. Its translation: CASSLSPQLMNEQFF.

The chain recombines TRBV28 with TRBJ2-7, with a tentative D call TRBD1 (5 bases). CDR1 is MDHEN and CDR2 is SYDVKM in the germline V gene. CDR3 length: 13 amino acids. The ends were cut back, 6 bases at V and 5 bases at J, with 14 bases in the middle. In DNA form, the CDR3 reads TGTGCCAGCAGCCTCCCCCCCAGGGACGAGCAGTACTTC. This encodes CASSLPPRDEQYF. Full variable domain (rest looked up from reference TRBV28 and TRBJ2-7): DVKVTQSSRYLVKRTGEKVFLECVQDMDHENMFWYRQDPGLGLRLIYFSYDVKMKEKGDIPEGYSVSREKKERFSLILESASTNQTSMYLCASSLPPRDEQYFGPGTRLTVT.

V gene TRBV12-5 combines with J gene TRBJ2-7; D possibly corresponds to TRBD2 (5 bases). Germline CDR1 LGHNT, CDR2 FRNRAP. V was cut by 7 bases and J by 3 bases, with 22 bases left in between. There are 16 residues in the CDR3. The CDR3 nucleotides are TGTGCTAGTGCCCCGAGGGATCTAACTTTAAACTACGAGCAGTACTTC. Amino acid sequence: CASAPRDLTLNYEQYF.